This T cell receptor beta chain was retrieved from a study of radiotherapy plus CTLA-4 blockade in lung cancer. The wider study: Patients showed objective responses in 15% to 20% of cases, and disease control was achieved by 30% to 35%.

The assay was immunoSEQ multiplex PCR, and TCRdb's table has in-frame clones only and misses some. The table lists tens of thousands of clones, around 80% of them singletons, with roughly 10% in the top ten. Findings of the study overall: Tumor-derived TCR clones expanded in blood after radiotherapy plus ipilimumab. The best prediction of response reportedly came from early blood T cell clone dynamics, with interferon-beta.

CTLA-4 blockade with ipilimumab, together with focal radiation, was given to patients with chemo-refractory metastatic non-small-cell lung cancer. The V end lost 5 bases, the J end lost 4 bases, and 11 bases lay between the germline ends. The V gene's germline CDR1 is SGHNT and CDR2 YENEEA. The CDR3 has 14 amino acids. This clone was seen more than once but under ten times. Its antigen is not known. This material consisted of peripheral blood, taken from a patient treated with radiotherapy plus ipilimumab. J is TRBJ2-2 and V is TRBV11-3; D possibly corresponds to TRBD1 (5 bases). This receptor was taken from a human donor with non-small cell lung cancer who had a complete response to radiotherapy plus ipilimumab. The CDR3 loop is CASSADKPTGELFF. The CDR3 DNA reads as TGTGCCAGCAGCGCGGACAAGCCCACCGGGGAGCTGTTTTTT.